The 22 T cell receptor beta chains given below trace back to one sample, sequenced in a study of shared clonotypes between healthy human individuals. The protocol was immunoSEQ multiplex PCR, while the TCRdb copy is restricted to in-frame clones and leaves out a portion. The sample consists of about a million clones, about 76% of them appearing once. The specimen sequenced was memory CD4+ T cells sorted from blood. Subset: CD45RA-negative fraction. The source of these receptors is a man aged 18 to 35 in good health.

This clone was detected ten times or more. The rearrangement links TRBV30 to TRBJ2-3; D gene ambiguous. Trimming stripped 3 bases from V and 4 bases from J, with 11 bases between. The CDR3 contains 13 residues. Per the germline V gene, CDR1 is GTSNPN and CDR2 is SVGIG (reference sequence). The CDR3 protein is CAWRDYGADTQYF. In DNA, the CDR3 is TGTGCCTGGAGAGATTATGGGGCAGATACGCAGTATTTT.

This rearrangement joins TRBV21-1 to TRBJ1-5. TRBV21-1 is marked as a pseudogene. There are 10 residues in the CDR3. CDR3 sequence: CASRCQPQHF. The CDR3, as DNA: TGTGCCAGCAGGTGTCAGCCCCAGCATTTT.

A remark on this clone: Other DNA sequences within the sample encode an identical CDR3. The chain employs TRBV5-1 and TRBJ2-5; D not certain. This CDR3 region has 13 residues. V was pared by 4 bases and J by 1 base, with 8 bases between. Germline V lookup: CDR1 SGHRS, CDR2 YFSETQ. The DNA of the CDR3 is TGCGCCAGCAGCCCCGGACCCCAAGAGACCCAGTACTTC. This encodes CASSPGPQETQYF.

This clone was seen once. The V and J genes are TRBV7-2 and TRBJ2-3; 10 bases line up with TRBD2. V shed 5 bases, J shed 10 bases, and the junction held 6 bases outside the gene matches. CDR3 size: 13 residues. Germline CDR1 is SGHTA and CDR2 is FQGNSA. CDR3 bases: TGTGCCAGCAGCCCCGGACTAGCGGTTGCGCAGTATTTT. It codes for CASSPGLAVAQYF.

The V call is TRBV6-1, the J call TRBJ1-4; a weak D match, TRBD1 (5 bases). This CDR3 contains 14 residues. Deletions cut 11 bases from V and 9 bases from J, with 22 bases between. In germline, CDR1 is MNHNS, CDR2 SASEGT. This CDR3 reads CAGGAGSNFKKLFF. CDR3 DNA sequence: TGTGCCGGGGGAGCGGGCAGCAATTTTAAAAAACTGTTTTTT.

V usage is TRBV18 and J usage is TRBJ2-3, with D maybe TRBD1 (5 bases). This CDR3 spans 15 amino acids. V shed 6 bases and J shed 1 base, with 14 bases lying between them. Per germline, CDR1 KGHSH and CDR2 LQKENI. The chain's CDR3 is CASSMAGWGTDTQYF. The CDR3 nucleotides read TGTGCCAGCTCCATGGCAGGGTGGGGCACAGATACGCAGTATTTT.

This sequence joins TRBV19 and TRBJ2-7; D unclear. V was pared by 0 bases and J by 0 bases, with 12 bases between. The germline V gene has CDR1 LNHDA and CDR2 SQIVND (reference sequence). CDR3 length: 16 residues. The CDR3 DNA reads TGTGCCAGTAGTATAGATCTTTCAGCCAGCTCCTACGAGCAGTACTTC. Encoded protein: CASSIDLSASSYEQYF.

The chain combines TRBV15 with TRBJ1-2; no definite D call. Trimming took 4 bases from V and 5 from J, leaving 8 bases between them. The CDR3 loop spans 12 amino acids. Germline V CDR1 and CDR2: LNHNV, YYDKDF (reference sequence). CDR3 DNA sequence: TGTGCCACCAGCATGGGATCTTATGGCTACACCTTC. Its translation is CATSMGSYGYTF.

The chain employs TRBV7-3 and TRBJ1-6, with D uncertain. Germline CDR1 SGHTA, CDR2 FQGTGA. The length of the CDR3 is 13 residues. The germline V and J ends were trimmed by 2 bases and 11 bases, with 10 bases remaining between them. CDR3 nucleotide sequence: TGTGCCAGCAGCTTAGACACGAATACACCCCTCCACTTT. It specifies CASSLDTNTPLHF.

The gene calls are TRBV6-5 and TRBJ2-7; no firm D call. This CDR3 contains 13 residues. Germline CDR1 and CDR2: MNHEY and SVGAGI. Trimming took 0 bases from V and 5 from J, leaving 8 bases between them. CDR3 sequence: CASSYSLRDEQYF. The CDR3 DNA sequence: TGTGCCAGCAGTTACTCGCTTCGGGACGAGCAGTACTTC.

The V gene is TRBV29-1, the J gene TRBJ2-3; a weak D match, TRBD1 (6 bases). Per the germline V gene, CDR1 is SQVTM and CDR2 is ANQGSEA. The CDR3 has 15 amino acids. V lost 2 bases and J lost 0, with 12 bases in between. CDR3 in amino acids: CSVEMGARSTDTQYF. Here the CDR3 DNA reads TGCAGCGTTGAAATGGGGGCGAGAAGCACAGATACGCAGTATTTT.

With regard to this clone: One end of the junction fails to match germline, which may point to a read error. The J gene is TRBJ2-2, the V gene TRBV19, with 7 bases lining up with TRBD2. This CDR3 has 16 residues. Germline V gives CDR1 LNHDA, CDR2 SQIVND (reference sequence). CDR3 sequence reads: CASSLEGGPNTGELFF. CDR3 in DNA: TGTGCCAGTAGTTTAGAGGGAGGGCCGAACACCGGGGAGCTGTTTTTT.

The sample holds a few counts of this clone. Other DNA sequences in the sample encode the same CDR3. The DNA of the CDR3 is TGTGCCAGCAGTCTTACGGACAGGGTGGGTGGCTACACCTTC. Translation gives CASSLTDRVGGYTF. This chain joins TRBV28 and TRBJ1-2; 8 bases agree with TRBD1. The ends lost 5 bases at V and 7 bases at J; junction bases unmatched: 9. CDR1 is MDHEN, CDR2 SYDVKM, per germline. The CDR3 consists of 14 residues.

This clone was detected only a few times. V is TRBV11-2 and J is TRBJ1-2; TRBD1 aligns across 9 bases. Germline V CDR1 and CDR2: SGHAT, FQNNGV. The CDR3 spans 15 residues. Trimming removed 5 bases from V and 4 bases from J; junction bases left unmatched: 8. CDR3 DNA: TGTGCCAGCAGCCGGGGGGACAGGGCGATCTATGGCTACACCTTC. This sequence encodes CASSRGDRAIYGYTF.

The chain combines TRBV30 with TRBJ2-3, with TRBD1 matching over 12 bases. The germline CDR1 and CDR2 sequences are GTSNPN and SVGIG (reference sequence). Trimming at V came to 0 bases and at J to 5 bases, leaving 6 bases not matched to a gene. CDR3 length: 16 amino acids. CDR3 sequence reads: CAWSVGTGGGGDTQYF. CDR3 in DNA: TGTGCCTGGAGTGTAGGGACAGGGGGCGGCGGAGATACGCAGTATTTT. The full variable domain, rest sourced from reference TRBV30 and TRBJ2-3, is SQTIHQWPATLVQPVGSPLSLECTVEGTSNPNLYWYRQAAGRGLQLLFYSVGIGQISSEVPQNLSASRPQDRQFILSSKKLLLSDSGFYLCAWSVGTGGGGDTQYFGPGTRLTVL.

This chain connects TRBV28 to TRBJ1-1; maybe TRBD1 (6 bases). Per germline, CDR1 MDHEN and CDR2 SYDVKM. The CDR3 sequence is 16 residues long. The V gene lost 6 bases and the J gene lost 0 bases, with 17 bases spanning the gap. The CDR3 DNA is TGTGCCAGCAGGCACGGGGGGGGCAGGCTGAACACTGAAGCTTTCTTT. Its protein product is CASRHGGGRLNTEAFF.

The chain employs TRBV4-2 and TRBJ1-5; D gene unclear. CDR1 is LGHNA, CDR2 YNFKEQ, per germline. The V and J ends lost 0 bases and 4 bases respectively, with 7 bases between them. There are 14 residues in the CDR3. Written as DNA, the CDR3 is TGTGCCAGCAGCCAAGAGTCCGGGAATCAGCCCCAGCATTTT. Amino acid sequence: CASSQESGNQPQHF.

The chain uses TRBV5-1 and TRBJ2-3; maybe TRBD1 (6 bases). With 2 bases removed from V and 1 base from J, the gap between germline ends came to 11 bases. CDR1 is SGHRS and CDR2 is YFSETQ in the germline V gene. This CDR3 contains 15 residues. The CDR3 sequence is CASSFIDRRTDTQYF. In nucleotides, the CDR3 is TGCGCCAGCAGCTTTATAGACAGGCGCACAGATACGCAGTATTTT.

This chain connects TRBV5-4 to TRBJ1-1; D may be TRBD1 (6 bases). Germline V gene data show CDR1 as SGHNT and CDR2 as YYREEE (reference sequence). The CDR3 spans 16 residues. Trimming pared 0 bases from V and 3 bases from J, leaving 15 bases between. The CDR3 DNA reads TGTGCCAGCAGCTTGGAATTAACAGGGTCGCACACTGAAGCTTTCTTT. Translated: CASSLELTGSHTEAFF.

This clone was seen only a few times. This chain links TRBV4-1 with TRBJ1-3; maybe TRBD1 (6 bases). This CDR3 is 16 amino acids long. Looked up from germline, CDR1 is MGHRA and CDR2 is YSYEKL. The V end was cut by 3 bases, the J end by 2 bases, with 14 bases between. The CDR3 protein is CASSQGGTGTGNTIYF. The CDR3 coding sequence is TGCGCCAGCAGCCAGGGGGGAACAGGGACTGGAAACACCATATATTTT.

This chain links TRBV14 with TRBJ2-3, with no clear D. The germline CDR1 and CDR2 sequences are SGHDN and FVKESK. Deletions cut 4 bases from V and 10 bases from J, with 12 bases between. The CDR3 is made up of 12 amino acids. CDR3 protein: CASSPQWGAQYF. CDR3 bases: TGTGCCAGCAGCCCTCAATGGGGTGCGCAGTATTTT.

The chain has TRBV7-2 and TRBJ2-4, with 8 bases identical to TRBD2. The V segment lost 2 bases and the J segment 0 bases; nucleotides outside the gene matches: 3. The CDR3 has 16 amino acids. The germline V gene has CDR1 SGHTA and CDR2 FQGNSA. In DNA form, the CDR3 reads TGTGCCAGCAGCTTAAGACTAGCGTTAGCCAAAAACATTCAGTACTTC. It encodes CASSLRLALAKNIQYF.